This entry lists 26 T cell receptor beta chains sequenced from one sample in a study of cytomegalovirus exposure and HLA in healthy donors. This PCR relied on a set of 60 Vbeta primers and 13 Jbeta primers. Repertoires were generated with immunoSEQ multiplex PCR, while TCRdb's copy carries only in-frame clones and drops some. The sample lists about 130,000 clones; about 78% were seen once. The sequenced material came from PBMCs. The origin of the receptors is a female donor in good health and CMV-seronegative.

Only one count was recorded for this clone. The V and J genes are TRBV11-1 and TRBJ2-7; 7 bases fit TRBD1. The CDR3 runs 12 residues. Germline CDR1 and CDR2: SGHAT and FQDESV (reference sequence). With 5 bases clipped from V and 4 bases from J, the junction kept 2 bases outside the gene matches. The CDR3 spells CASSRTGYEQYF. For the CDR3, the DNA is TGTGCCAGCAGCCGGACAGGTTACGAGCAGTACTTC. The full variable domain, its missing parts supplied by reference TRBV11-1 and TRBJ2-7, is EAEVAQSPRYKITEKSQAVAFWCDPISGHATLYWYRQILGQGPELLVQFQDESVVDDSQLPKDRFSAERLKGVDSTLKIQPAELGDSAMYLCASSRTGYEQYFGPGTRLTVT.

The genes are TRBV4-2 and TRBJ1-5; D unresolved. Trimming pared 0 bases from V and 4 bases from J, leaving 10 bases between. CDR1 is LGHNA, CDR2 YNFKEQ, per germline. This CDR3 comprises 15 residues. The CDR3 nucleotides are TGTGCCAGCAGCCAAGATTGGCAGACAAATCAGCCCCAGCATTTT. It codes for CASSQDWQTNQPQHF.

The chain has TRBV10-3 and TRBJ1-1, with D perhaps matching TRBD1 (5 bases). V shed 8 bases and J shed 4 bases, with 14 bases lying between them. CDR1 is ENHRY, CDR2 SYGVKD, per germline. The CDR3 extends over 13 amino acids. The CDR3: CAIGGGVFTEAFF. CDR3 coding DNA: TGTGCCATCGGTGGGGGGGTGTTCACTGAAGCTTTCTTT.

The gene calls are TRBV2 and TRBJ1-1; tentative D call: TRBD1 (6 bases). Germline CDR1 and CDR2: SNHLY and FYNNEI. With 4 bases removed from V and 6 bases from J, the gap between germline ends came to 12 bases. The CDR3 is 13 residues long. As DNA, the CDR3 is TGTGCCAGCAGTGGGGACATACCCCCTGAAGCTTTCTTT. Its translation is CASSGDIPPEAFF.

The chain recombines TRBV27 with TRBJ2-2; TRBD2 might be the D (5 bases). Trimming cost V 2 bases and J 5 bases, with 12 bases left between them. This CDR3 is built from 15 residues. Germline CDR1 is MNHEY and CDR2 is SMNVEV (reference sequence). In DNA, the CDR3 is TGTGCCAGCAGTTTAAGACCCACGGGGACCGGGGAGCTGTTTTTT. This sequence encodes CASSLRPTGTGELFF.

This clone was recorded a few times. The gene calls are TRBV28 and TRBJ1-5; 8 nucleotides match TRBD1. The CDR3 runs to 14 residues. Germline V gene data show CDR1 as MDHEN and CDR2 as SYDVKM. Losses at the gene ends were 6 bases for V and 6 bases for J; bases not matched to a gene: 7. This chain's CDR3 is CASSQGQVGQPQHF. The CDR3 DNA reads TGTGCCAGCAGCCAGGGACAGGTCGGTCAGCCCCAGCATTTT.

The V call is TRBV11-3, the J call TRBJ2-3, with 9 bases lining up with TRBD2. The CDR3 covers 15 residues. Per the germline V gene, CDR1 is SGHNT and CDR2 is YENEEA. V dropped 5 bases and J dropped 4; count of bases not matched to a gene: 7. In nucleotides, the CDR3 is TGTGCCAGCAGCCCCAGAGCGGGGGGACCAGATACGCAGTATTTT. The encoded protein is CASSPRAGGPDTQYF.

DNA of the CDR3: TGTGCCAGCAGCTCGACAGGGTTTGGTTCCTACGAGCAGTACTTC. Translated, it gives CASSSTGFGSYEQYF. The genes are TRBV7-9 and TRBJ2-5; 7 bases line up with TRBD1. The DNA end is more similar to TRBJ2-7, so the J call may be wrong. Germline V gene sequence: CDR1 SEHNR, CDR2 FQNEAQ (reference sequence). CDR3 length: 15 amino acids.

V gene TRBV6-5 combines with J gene TRBJ1-2, with D possibly TRBD1 on 6 matching bases. The germline V and J ends were trimmed by 0 bases and 3 bases, with 11 bases remaining between them. The CDR3 has 15 residues. Looked up from germline, CDR1 is MNHEY and CDR2 is SVGAGI. The DNA for the CDR3 is TGTGCCAGCAGTTACTCTTACAGGGTCTACTATGGCTACACCTTC. It encodes CASSYSYRVYYGYTF.

The chain couples TRBV30 to TRBJ1-1; 7 nucleotides agree with TRBD1. CDR1 and CDR2 from the germline V gene are GTSNPN and SVGIG (reference sequence). Unmatched junction bases numbered 11, after V lost 1 base and J lost 9 bases. CDR3 length equals 14 residues. CDR3 in DNA: TGTGCCTGGAGTGAGGGCGGGACAGAGATACAAGCTTTCTTT. It specifies CAWSEGGTEIQAFF.

The chain combines TRBV29-1 with TRBJ1-1; the D gene is possibly TRBD1 (5 bases). This CDR3 region has 11 residues. CDR1 SQVTM and CDR2 ANQGSEA come from the germline V gene. V lost 4 bases and J 4 bases, leaving 7 bases between the germline ends. The CDR3 coding sequence is TGCAGCGTTGGCAGGGCCACTGAAGCTTTCTTT. This codes for CSVGRATEAFF. Using reference TRBV29-1 and TRBJ1-1 for the parts outside the CDR3, the full variable domain is SAVISQKPSRDICQRGTSLTIQCQVDSQVTMMFWYRQQPGQSLTLIATANQGSEATYESGFVIDKFPISRPNLTFSTLTVSNMSPEDSSIYLCSVGRATEAFFGQGTRLTVV.

CDR3 nucleotide sequence: TGTGCCAGTAGTAGGCGGCCAGAAGAGACCCAGTACTTC. Protein: CASSRRPEETQYF. The chain combines TRBV19 with TRBJ2-5; D call uncertain. CDR3 length: 13 amino acids. Looked up from germline, CDR1 is LNHDA and CDR2 is SQIVND (reference sequence). V was cut by 4 bases and J by 3 bases, with 9 bases left in between.

The chain combines TRBV5-1 with TRBJ2-7, with 7 bases that match TRBD1. This CDR3 has 12 amino acids. Germline V lookup: CDR1 SGHRS, CDR2 YFSETQ. The V gene end was trimmed by 4 bases and the J gene end by 3 bases; junction bases not matched to a gene: 1. CDR3 DNA sequence: TGCGCCAGCAGCCGGGACAGCTACGAGCAGTACTTC. Translated, it gives CASSRDSYEQYF.

This clone was detected a few times. This chain links TRBV29-1 with TRBJ1-2, with 9 positions matching TRBD1. The germline V gene has CDR1 SQVTM and CDR2 ANQGSEA. With 5 bases clipped from V and 7 bases from J, the junction kept 5 bases outside the gene matches. CDR3 length: 12 amino acids. CDR3 in amino acids: CSVPQGARGYTF. The CDR3, as DNA: TGCAGCGTTCCACAGGGGGCGCGTGGCTACACCTTC.

The rearrangement uses TRBV6-5 and TRBJ2-2; 9 bases fit TRBD1. The trim removed 5 bases at V and 9 bases at J, leaving 10 bases unmatched. Germline V gene sequence: CDR1 MNHEY, CDR2 SVGAGI. The CDR3 covers 15 residues. Here the CDR3 DNA reads TGTGCCAGCAGTCCGCGGACAGGGGTCCGGCGGGAGCTGTTTTTT. Amino acid sequence: CASSPRTGVRRELFF.

This chain connects TRBV6-1 to TRBJ1-5, with D uncertain. This CDR3 contains 15 residues. Trimming took 4 bases from V and 3 from J, leaving 13 bases between them. Germline V gene lookup returns CDR1 MNHNS and CDR2 SASEGT. CDR3 DNA sequence: TGTGCCAGCAGTGTAGGAACAGTCCCCAATCAGCCCCAGCATTTT. As protein: CASSVGTVPNQPQHF.

The chain recombines TRBV7-3 with TRBJ2-3, with D possibly TRBD2 on 5 matching bases. The CDR3 runs 13 residues. The V gene lost 6 bases and the J gene lost 6 bases, with 13 bases spanning the gap. Germline values: CDR1 SGHTA, CDR2 FQGTGA. The CDR3 bases are TGTGCCAGCAGTCCCTCGGGATTGGATACGCAGTATTTT. It encodes CASSPSGLDTQYF.

The chain combines TRBV5-4 with TRBJ2-2, with 9 positions matching TRBD1. The CDR3 has 14 amino acids. Looked up from germline, CDR1 is SGHNT and CDR2 is YYREEE (reference sequence). Germline trimming cut 9 bases from V and 6 bases from J; bases unmatched to any gene: 9. The chain's CDR3 is CATLDRGGSGELFF. CDR3 sequence (DNA): TGTGCCACCCTGGACAGGGGTGGTTCCGGGGAGCTGTTTTTT.

The rearrangement links TRBV4-1 to TRBJ1-3, with 7 bases matching TRBD1. The CDR3 totals 15 residues. CDR1 and CDR2 (germline): MGHRA, YSYEKL. With V trimmed by 2 bases and J by 4 bases, 5 bases remained unmatched. CDR3 in amino acids: CASSQPDRQGNTIYF. The CDR3, as DNA: TGCGCCAGCAGCCAACCGGACAGGCAGGGAAACACCATATATTTT.

This clone has a single count. V is TRBV5-1 and J is TRBJ1-6; D not certain. The germline V and J ends were trimmed by 5 bases and 7 bases, with 16 bases remaining between them. Germline V gene sequence: CDR1 SGHRS, CDR2 YFSETQ. CDR3 length: 15 residues. The CDR3 DNA is TGCGCCAGCAGTAGGTCCGGGGAAGGGAATTCACCCCTCCACTTT. Residues: CASSRSGEGNSPLHF.

The rearrangement links TRBV18 to TRBJ2-7; perhaps TRBD2 as D (5 bases). From germline, CDR1 is KGHSH and CDR2 LQKENI. The V and J ends lost 6 bases and 0 bases respectively, with 15 bases between them. This CDR3 is 15 amino acids long. Written as DNA, the CDR3 is TGTGCCAGCTCCCCGGGGTCCGGGCCCTCCTACGAGCAGTACTTC. Its translation is CASSPGSGPSYEQYF.

This clone was seen only once. The chain carries TRBV28 and TRBJ1-3, with D unresolved. Trimming took off 6 bases at V and 4 bases at J, with 13 bases between the two ends. Per the germline V gene, CDR1 is MDHEN and CDR2 is SYDVKM. CDR3 size: 14 residues. The CDR3 sequence is CASSLPTRGNTIYF. The CDR3 DNA reads TGTGCCAGCAGCTTACCCACTCGCGGAAACACCATATATTTT.

The chain uses TRBV30 and TRBJ1-4; the match to TRBD1 covers 8 bases. There are 16 residues in the CDR3. Trimming took 0 bases from V and 7 from J; bases not matched to a gene: 10. Germline CDR1 GTSNPN, CDR2 SVGIG (reference sequence). CDR3 region: CAWSVPLTGGSEKLFF. The CDR3 nucleotides read TGTGCCTGGAGTGTCCCCCTTACAGGGGGGAGTGAAAAACTGTTTTTT.

The J gene is TRBJ1-6, the V gene TRBV5-4; 10 positions match TRBD1. Germline V gives CDR1 SGHNT, CDR2 YYREEE (reference sequence). The CDR3 has 15 amino acids. With 2 bases clipped from V and 11 bases from J, the junction kept 7 bases outside the gene matches. The CDR3 loop is CASSLGMDRGAPLHF. In nucleotides, the CDR3 is TGTGCCAGCAGCTTAGGTATGGACAGGGGGGCACCCCTCCACTTT.

The rearrangement links TRBV7-2 to TRBJ1-5; D call uncertain. V lost 8 bases and J 7 bases, leaving 18 bases between the germline ends. Germline CDR1 reads SGHTA; CDR2 reads FQGNSA. The CDR3 loop spans 14 amino acids. This CDR3 reads CASSVRGYNQPQHF. The CDR3 DNA reads as TGTGCCAGCTCCGTTCGGGGTTACAACCAGCCCCAGCATTTT.

In this sample, this clone turned up a few times. V and J are TRBV5-1 and TRBJ1-5; 7 positions agree with TRBD1. CDR3 length equals 16 residues. Per germline, CDR1 SGHRS and CDR2 YFSETQ. V lost 0 bases and J lost 2; bases outside the gene matches: 5. CDR3 region: CASSLEGASGNQPQHF. CDR3 DNA sequence: TGCGCCAGCAGCTTGGAGGGGGCGTCGGGCAATCAGCCCCAGCATTTT.